What follows are 19 T cell receptor beta chains derived from one specimen sequenced in a study of blood T cell repertoires in COVID-19. This table comes from immunoSEQ multiplex PCR, and its TCRdb copy is limited to in-frame clones, with some not included. The repertoire holds roughly 280,000 clones, with around 84% as singletons. Material: peripheral blood. These TCRs come from a man in his 60s with acute or convalescent COVID-19.

The chain couples TRBV6-5 to TRBJ1-1, with D possibly TRBD1 on 5 matching bases. V was trimmed by 4 bases and J by 3 bases, leaving 15 bases between them. The CDR3 runs to 15 residues. The germline CDR1 and CDR2 sequences are MNHEY and SVGAGI. The DNA for the CDR3 is TGTGCCAGCAGTTTAACGCCCGGGGGGTACACTGAAGCTTTCTTT. Translating gives CASSLTPGGYTEAFF.

This chain uses TRBV18 with TRBJ1-5, with 8 positions matching TRBD1. The CDR3 consists of 16 residues. The ends lost 2 bases at V and 2 bases at J; junction bases unmatched: 5. CDR1 and CDR2 from the germline V gene are KGHSH and LQKENI. The CDR3 bases are TGTGCCAGCTCACCAGGGACAGGAGGGGGCAATCAGCCCCAGCATTTT. Translation: CASSPGTGGGNQPQHF. Drawing the rest from reference TRBV18 and TRBJ1-5, the complete variable domain is NAGVMQNPRHLVRRRGQEARLRCSPMKGHSHVYWYRQLPEEGLKFMVYLQKENIIDESGMPKERFSAEFPKEGPSILRIQQVVRGDSAAYFCASSPGTGGGNQPQHFGDGTRLSIL.

The J gene is TRBJ2-1, the V gene TRBV5-4; D possibly corresponds to TRBD1 (5 bases). Trimming took 0 bases from V and 0 from J, leaving 16 bases between them. The V gene's germline CDR1 is SGHNT and CDR2 YYREEE (reference sequence). This CDR3 spans 18 amino acids. DNA of the CDR3: TGTGCCAGCAGCTTGGGTTTAGGACAACCTAGCTCCTACAATGAGCAGTTCTTC. Its protein product is CASSLGLGQPSSYNEQFF.

The chain uses TRBV5-8 and TRBJ2-7; 7 bases line up with TRBD1. The CDR3 loop spans 13 amino acids. Germline V gene sequence: CDR1 SGHTS, CDR2 YDEGEE. V gave up 5 bases and J gave up 5 bases; unmatched junction bases: 7. The CDR3 region is CASRRETGDEQYF. The CDR3 DNA follows: TGTGCCAGCAGGAGAGAAACAGGGGACGAGCAGTACTTC.

The chain couples TRBV29-1 to TRBJ1-5; D gene unclear. CDR1 is SQVTM and CDR2 is ANQGSEA in the germline V gene. Deletions cut 6 bases from V and 0 bases from J, with 6 bases between. The CDR3 consists of 12 residues. The chain's CDR3 is CSVRDSNQPQHF. The CDR3 nucleotides are TGCAGCGTCCGGGATAGCAATCAGCCCCAGCATTTT.

About this clone itself: Germline and junction disagree at one end, which may indicate a read error. V usage is TRBV19 and J usage is TRBJ2-1, with 10 bases matching TRBD2. This CDR3 has 13 residues. CDR1 LNHDA and CDR2 SQIVND come from the germline V gene (reference sequence). CDR3 amino acids: CGASGSRANEQFF. CDR3 coding DNA: TGCGGGGCTAGCGGGAGTCGGGCCAATGAGCAGTTCTTC.

The rearrangement joins TRBV28 to TRBJ1-1; 9 positions match TRBD1. This CDR3 is built from 16 residues. The germline V gene has CDR1 MDHEN and CDR2 SYDVKM. Trimming at V came to 2 bases and at J to 1 base, leaving 5 bases not matched to a gene. The CDR3 coding sequence is TGTGCCAGCAGTTTACGACAGGGGGGGAGGAACACTGAAGCTTTCTTT. The encoded protein is CASSLRQGGRNTEAFF.

This clone has only a few counts. This rearrangement joins TRBV5-1 to TRBJ1-1; TRBD1 aligns across 11 bases. CDR1 and CDR2 from the germline V gene are SGHRS and YFSETQ. The CDR3 spans 13 residues. Trimming removed 4 bases from V and 8 bases from J; junction bases left unmatched: 4. The CDR3 region is CASSAGQGAEAFF. The DNA for the CDR3 is TGCGCCAGCAGCGCAGGACAGGGGGCAGAAGCTTTCTTT.

As DNA, the CDR3 is TGTGCCAGCAGCCCGACAGGGGGCACTTGGAATGAGCAGTTCTTC. The encoded protein is CASSPTGGTWNEQFF. The V call is TRBV7-3, the J call TRBJ2-1; 10 bases agree with TRBD1. Germline V CDR1 and CDR2: SGHTA, FQGTGA. After removal of 5 bases from V and 7 bases from J, the junction contained 8 bases not matched to a gene. The CDR3 loop spans 15 amino acids.

The chain couples TRBV30 to TRBJ1-2; D possibly corresponds to TRBD1 (6 bases). CDR1 GTSNPN and CDR2 SVGIG come from the germline V gene (reference sequence). V was trimmed by 0 bases and J by 0 bases, leaving 11 bases between them. This CDR3 comprises 15 residues. CDR3: CAWSVRGAANYGYTF. CDR3 nucleotide sequence: TGTGCCTGGAGTGTTCGGGGGGCAGCTAACTATGGCTACACCTTC.

This chain connects TRBV9 to TRBJ2-2; 11 bases are a match to TRBD1. This CDR3 region has 16 residues. Germline loops: CDR1 SGDLS, CDR2 YYNGEE. V lost 4 bases to trimming and J lost 6 bases; unmatched junction nucleotides: 8. CDR3 sequence: CASSPWGQGVAGELFF. CDR3 bases: TGTGCCAGCAGCCCCTGGGGACAGGGGGTGGCCGGGGAGCTGTTTTTT.

In DNA, the CDR3 is TGTGCCAGCAGCGTAGACAGGGGGCGAGGCTACACCTTC. Translation: CASSVDRGRGYTF. J is TRBJ1-2 and V is TRBV9; 9 bases fit TRBD1. CDR3 length equals 13 residues. The V gene end was trimmed by 0 bases and the J gene end by 8 bases; junction bases not matched to a gene: 2. The V gene's germline CDR1 is SGDLS and CDR2 YYNGEE.

This rearrangement joins TRBV5-1 to TRBJ1-5, with TRBD1 identical over 9 bases. The V and J ends lost 5 bases and 3 bases, in that order; junction bases with no gene match: 12. The CDR3 covers 17 residues. The V gene's germline CDR1 is SGHRS and CDR2 YFSETQ. This CDR3 is CASRPGTGSQDNQPQHF. DNA for the CDR3: TGCGCCAGCAGACCCGGGACAGGGAGTCAAGACAATCAGCCCCAGCATTTT.

This clone has a handful of counts. The rearrangement uses TRBV10-3 and TRBJ2-7; 9 bases are shared with TRBD1. Unmatched junction bases numbered 9, after V lost 0 bases and J lost 3 bases. Germline V gene sequence: CDR1 ENHRY, CDR2 SYGVKD. This CDR3 comprises 17 residues. The chain's CDR3 is CAISESMGQGTSYEQYF. CDR3 coding DNA: TGTGCCATCAGTGAGTCCATGGGACAGGGCACTAGCTACGAGCAGTACTTC.

J is TRBJ2-7 and V is TRBV19; 7 bases are shared with TRBD1. The V segment lost 7 bases and the J segment 4 bases; nucleotides outside the gene matches: 13. The CDR3 is 15 residues long. Germline lookup yields CDR1 LNHDA and CDR2 SQIVND (reference sequence). CDR3 nucleotides: TGTGCCAGTAATCGGAAGACAGGGAACCGATACGAGCAGTACTTC. Protein sequence: CASNRKTGNRYEQYF.

This chain connects TRBV5-8 to TRBJ1-1; the match to TRBD1 covers 7 bases. Germline V gene sequence: CDR1 SGHTS, CDR2 YDEGEE. CDR3 size: 14 residues. V dropped 6 bases and J dropped 0; count of bases not matched to a gene: 5. CDR3 protein: CASIQTGMNTEAFF. CDR3 bases: TGTGCCAGCATCCAGACAGGGATGAACACTGAAGCTTTCTTT.

V gene TRBV7-9 combines with J gene TRBJ1-1; D is possibly TRBD1 (6 bases). Germline V CDR1 and CDR2: SEHNR, FQNEAQ (reference sequence). This CDR3 has 14 amino acids. The germline V and J ends were trimmed by 5 bases and 1 base, with 11 bases remaining between them. The CDR3, as DNA: TGTGCCAGCAGCCGGGGACACCCGAACACTGAAGCTTTCTTT. Translation gives CASSRGHPNTEAFF.

J is TRBJ2-5 and V is TRBV3-1 (or the pseudogene TRBV3-2); D is undetermined. The CDR3 spans 15 residues. The V gene lost 1 base and the J gene lost 5 bases, with 14 bases spanning the gap. Per germline, CDR1 LGHDT and CDR2 YNNKEL (reference sequence). This chain's CDR3 is CASSQGSLVSETQYF. CDR3 bases: TGTGCCAGCAGCCAAGGAAGCCTAGTCTCGGAGACCCAGTACTTC.

The V and J genes are TRBV21-1 and TRBJ2-7; TRBD2 reflects the table's D call only, with no check against the DNA. TRBV21-1 is a pseudogene segment. The CDR3 runs to 14 residues. This CDR3 is CASSKRDSLEEQYF. CDR3 sequence (DNA): TGTGCCAGCAGCAAGCGCGACTCCCTGGAAGAGCAGTACTTC.